Given below is one TCR beta chain in context. The V end lost 0 bases, the J end lost 4 bases, and 7 bases lay between the germline ends. The CDR3 is made up of 14 amino acids. Germline CDR1 LNHNV, CDR2 YYDKDF (reference sequence). Assay used: immunoSEQ multiplex PCR; TCRdb lists only in-frame clones, some missing. The sample lists about 95,000 clones; around 85% were seen once. The sample originates from a study of OX40 agonist ivuxolimab in advanced cancers. V usage is TRBV15 and J usage is TRBJ2-1; D unclear. The sample consisted of CD4+ or CD8+ T cells sorted from blood, taken in a trial of the OX40 agonist ivuxolimab. This receptor was identified in an adult with an advanced solid tumor such as melanoma, head and neck, liver or kidney cancer. CDR3 nucleotides: TGTGCCACCAGCAGAGACCCGGTTTACAATGAGCAGTTCTTC. Residues: CATSRDPVYNEQFF.